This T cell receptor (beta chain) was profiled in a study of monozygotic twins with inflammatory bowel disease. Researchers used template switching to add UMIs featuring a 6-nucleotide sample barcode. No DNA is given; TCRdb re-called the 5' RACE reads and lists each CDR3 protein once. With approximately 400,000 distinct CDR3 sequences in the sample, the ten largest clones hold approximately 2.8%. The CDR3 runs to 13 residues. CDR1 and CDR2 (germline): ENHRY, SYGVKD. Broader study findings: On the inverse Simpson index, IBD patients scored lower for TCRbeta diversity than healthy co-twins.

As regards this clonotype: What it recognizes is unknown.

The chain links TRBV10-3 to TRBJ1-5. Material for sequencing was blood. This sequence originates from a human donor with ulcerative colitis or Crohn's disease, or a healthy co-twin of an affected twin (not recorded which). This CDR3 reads CAISAYEADSKHF.